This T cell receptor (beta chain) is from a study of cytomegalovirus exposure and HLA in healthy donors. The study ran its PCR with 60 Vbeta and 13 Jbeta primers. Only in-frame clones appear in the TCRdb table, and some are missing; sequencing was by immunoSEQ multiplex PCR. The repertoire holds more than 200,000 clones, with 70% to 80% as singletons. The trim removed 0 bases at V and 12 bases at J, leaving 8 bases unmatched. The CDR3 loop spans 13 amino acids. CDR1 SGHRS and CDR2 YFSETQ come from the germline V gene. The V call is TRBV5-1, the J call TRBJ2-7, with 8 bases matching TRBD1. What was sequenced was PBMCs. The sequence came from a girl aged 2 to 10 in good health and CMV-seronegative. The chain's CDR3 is CASSLDRGSMWYF. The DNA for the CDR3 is TGCGCCAGCAGCTTGGACAGGGGGAGTATGTGGTACTTC.